The next 25 T cell receptor beta chains were all read from a single sample in a study of blood T cell repertoires in COVID-19. The assay was immunoSEQ multiplex PCR, and TCRdb's table has in-frame clones only and misses some. The table records a few hundred thousand clones, almost 90% of them present only once. Sequencing was carried out using peripheral blood. The receptors here all came from a woman under 40 with COVID-19, enrolled during active disease.

The chain has TRBV10-3 and TRBJ1-5; D is uncertain. This CDR3 contains 14 residues. The germline V gene has CDR1 ENHRY and CDR2 SYGVKD. Trimming left V 1 base short and J 7 bases short, with 11 bases between. CDR3 amino acids: CAISEYGEGQPQHF. DNA of the CDR3: TGTGCCATCAGTGAGTACGGGGAAGGCCAGCCCCAGCATTTT.

This clone was seen a handful of times. The genes are TRBV27 and TRBJ1-6; perhaps TRBD1 as D (5 bases). Looked up from germline, CDR1 is MNHEY and CDR2 is SMNVEV (reference sequence). The CDR3 is made up of 14 amino acids. Trimming took 4 bases from V and 9 from J, leaving 13 bases between them. The CDR3 coding sequence is TGTGCCAGCAGTTCGAACAGGAATCGTTCACCCCTCCACTTT. It yields the protein CASSSNRNRSPLHF.

Notes on this clone: Within the sample, other DNA sequences also encode this same CDR3. The rearrangement joins TRBV19 to TRBJ2-1; the match to TRBD1 covers 7 bases. This CDR3 is 16 amino acids long. The ends lost 1 base at V and 0 bases at J; junction bases unmatched: 3. CDR1 is LNHDA and CDR2 is SQIVND in the germline V gene (reference sequence). The CDR3 DNA follows: TGTGCCAGTAGTATAGTTTCAGGGGGCTCCTACAATGAGCAGTTCTTC. Translation gives CASSIVSGGSYNEQFF.

V is TRBV3-1 (or the pseudogene TRBV3-2) and J is TRBJ2-3; possibly TRBD2 for D (5 bases). Germline V lookup: CDR1 LGHDT, CDR2 YNNKEL (reference sequence). This CDR3 is 12 amino acids long. Trimming took 4 bases from V and 6 from J, leaving 8 bases between them. The DNA of the CDR3 is TGTGCCAGCAGCCGGGAGTATGATACGCAGTATTTT. It yields the protein CASSREYDTQYF.

The chain links TRBV30 to TRBJ2-1; 13 bases match TRBD2. CDR1 GTSNPN and CDR2 SVGIG come from the germline V gene (reference sequence). The J segment lost 6 bases and the V segment lost 0 bases, leaving 11 bases of the junction unmatched. There are 18 residues in the CDR3. CDR3 sequence reads: CAWSVLRTSGSTGNEQFF. Here the CDR3 DNA reads TGTGCCTGGAGTGTACTACGGACTAGCGGGAGTACCGGCAATGAGCAGTTCTTC. The variable domain in full, completed from reference TRBV30 and TRBJ2-1, reads SQTIHQWPATLVQPVGSPLSLECTVEGTSNPNLYWYRQAAGRGLQLLFYSVGIGQISSEVPQNLSASRPQDRQFILSSKKLLLSDSGFYLCAWSVLRTSGSTGNEQFFGPGTRLTVL.

The rearrangement uses TRBV6-4 and TRBJ2-5; D unclear. The CDR3 sequence is 13 residues long. The germline V gene has CDR1 MRHNA and CDR2 SNTAGT. The V end was cut by 0 bases, the J end by 3 bases, with 5 bases between. CDR3 nucleotide sequence: TGTGCCAGCAGTGACTCGGCGGAAGAGACCCAGTACTTC. Protein: CASSDSAEETQYF.

In this sample, this clone turned up once. V and J are TRBV19 and TRBJ2-1; 10 nucleotides line up with TRBD1. The CDR3 loop spans 16 amino acids. The germline V gene has CDR1 LNHDA and CDR2 SQIVND (reference sequence). The V segment lost 3 bases and the J segment 6 bases; nucleotides outside the gene matches: 8. The CDR3 DNA follows: TGTGCCAGTAGTATGCCCAGGACAGGGGGAAGCAATGAGCAGTTCTTC. Translating gives CASSMPRTGGSNEQFF.

This chain connects TRBV11-2 to TRBJ2-2; 9 bases are a match to TRBD1. Looked up from germline, CDR1 is SGHAT and CDR2 is FQNNGV. The junction had 4 bases not matched to a gene; V was cut back by 0 bases and J by 5 bases. The CDR3 covers 16 residues. CDR3 nucleotides: TGTGCCAGCAGCTTAGATAACAGGGGGCATACCGGGGAGCTGTTTTTT. Amino acid sequence: CASSLDNRGHTGELFF.

This chain joins TRBV19 and TRBJ1-5; D ambiguous. Trimming removed 3 bases at V and 2 bases at J, with 11 bases between. This CDR3 spans 15 amino acids. The germline CDR1 and CDR2 sequences are LNHDA and SQIVND (reference sequence). This chain's CDR3 is CASSIVVEGNQPQHF. DNA for the CDR3: TGTGCCAGTAGTATTGTAGTTGAGGGCAATCAGCCCCAGCATTTT. Combining the CDR3 with reference TRBV19 and TRBJ1-5 gives the whole variable domain DGGITQSPKYLFRKEGQNVTLSCEQNLNHDAMYWYRQDPGQGLRLIYYSQIVNDFQKGDIAEGYSVSREKKESFPLTVTSAQKNPTAFYLCASSIVVEGNQPQHFGDGTRLSIL.

This clone was seen a handful of times. The rearrangement joins TRBV4-1 to TRBJ2-7; D call uncertain. From germline, CDR1 is MGHRA and CDR2 YSYEKL. Trimming removed 6 bases from V and 4 bases from J, with 13 bases in between. This CDR3 region has 13 residues. The CDR3 here is CASSPGSTYEQYF. Here the CDR3 DNA reads TGCGCCAGCAGTCCCGGGTCTACTTACGAGCAGTACTTC.

The rearrangement links TRBV10-3 to TRBJ1-4; D unresolved. The ends were cut back, 0 bases at V and 3 bases at J, with 11 bases in the middle. The length of the CDR3 is 16 residues. Germline CDR1 and CDR2: ENHRY and SYGVKD. CDR3 in amino acids: CAISESMDSSNEKLFF. CDR3 coding DNA: TGTGCCATCAGTGAGTCGATGGACTCGTCTAATGAAAAACTGTTTTTT.

V gene TRBV29-1 combines with J gene TRBJ1-1; 9 nucleotides agree with TRBD1. J lost 5 bases, V lost 4 bases, and 8 bases had no gene match. The CDR3 consists of 14 residues. The germline V gene has CDR1 SQVTM and CDR2 ANQGSEA. The CDR3 loop reads CSVVRQGEFTEAFF. CDR3 coding DNA: TGCAGCGTTGTGCGACAGGGGGAATTTACTGAAGCTTTCTTT.

The chain combines TRBV7-9 with TRBJ2-2; D possibly corresponds to TRBD2 (6 bases). The CDR3 contains 16 residues. CDR1 and CDR2 from the germline V gene are SEHNR and FQNEAQ (reference sequence). V gave up 5 bases and J gave up 4 bases, with 17 bases separating them. CDR3 coding DNA: TGTGCCAGCAGCCTACCGGGAGTTTCCGGCACCGGGGAGCTGTTTTTT. Its translation: CASSLPGVSGTGELFF.

The V call is TRBV6-2 or TRBV6-3, the J call TRBJ1-4, with 7 bases identical to TRBD1. The CDR3 contains 14 residues. Losses at the gene ends were 0 bases for V and 10 bases for J; bases not matched to a gene: 5. The germline gives CDR1 MNHEY, CDR2 SVGEGT. This CDR3 reads CASSYSRGLGKLFF. The CDR3 coding sequence is TGTGCCAGCAGTTACTCCAGGGGGTTGGGAAAACTGTTTTTT.

V and J are TRBV16 and TRBJ1-3; D uncertain. Germline CDR1 and CDR2: KGHSY and FQNENV. V was clipped by 0 bases and J by 4 bases, with 13 bases between them. The CDR3 totals 16 residues. Here the CDR3 reads CASSQSRTAAGNTIYF. For the CDR3, the DNA is TGTGCCAGCAGCCAATCAAGAACAGCTGCAGGAAACACCATATATTTT.

This clone was recorded a few times. V usage is TRBV24-1 and J usage is TRBJ2-7; 8 nucleotides agree with TRBD1. CDR3 size: 13 residues. CDR1 KGHDR and CDR2 SFDVKD come from the germline V gene. The V and J ends lost 2 bases and 6 bases, in that order; junction bases with no gene match: 2. The CDR3: CATSDWTGPEQYF. The CDR3 DNA follows: TGTGCCACCAGTGATTGGACAGGGCCCGAGCAGTACTTC.

The table lists this clone with a few counts. The rearrangement joins TRBV12-5 to TRBJ2-3; the match to TRBD2 covers 7 bases. The CDR3 has 13 residues. V trimming: 8 bases; J trimming: 3 bases; junction bases outside the gene matches: 5. Germline values: CDR1 LGHNT, CDR2 FRNRAP. The CDR3 DNA is TGTGCTAGTAGGGCTAGCGGAACAGATACGCAGTATTTT. Translation: CASRASGTDTQYF. Based on the CDR3 plus reference TRBV12-5 and TRBJ2-3, the full variable domain is DARVTQTPRHKVTEMGQEVTMRCQPILGHNTVFWYRQTMMQGLELLAYFRNRAPLDDSGMPKDRFSAEMPDATLATLKIQPSEPRDSAVYFCASRASGTDTQYFGPGTRLTVL.

The rearrangement joins TRBV30 to TRBJ2-1; a possible D gene is TRBD1 (5 bases). V was clipped by 0 bases and J by 5 bases, with 8 bases between them. This CDR3 is 13 amino acids long. The germline V gene has CDR1 GTSNPN and CDR2 SVGIG (reference sequence). The CDR3 sequence is CAWSVLRDNEQFF. The DNA of the CDR3 is TGTGCCTGGAGTGTACTCAGGGACAATGAGCAGTTCTTC.

This clone was recorded a few times. This chain joins TRBV7-9 and TRBJ2-1; TRBD1 matches at 9 bases. This CDR3 is 16 amino acids long. CDR1 SEHNR and CDR2 FQNEAQ come from the germline V gene (reference sequence). The V gene end was trimmed by 5 bases and the J gene end by 6 bases; junction bases not matched to a gene: 11. CDR3 DNA: TGTGCCAGCAGCCAGATAACAGGGGGCTTTGGCAATGAGCAGTTCTTC. Encoded protein: CASSQITGGFGNEQFF.

The chain uses TRBV6-5 and TRBJ1-1; the match to TRBD1 covers 7 bases. With V trimmed by 5 bases and J by 11 bases, 5 bases remained unmatched. This CDR3 is built from 11 residues. Germline V gene sequence: CDR1 MNHEY, CDR2 SVGAGI. In DNA, the CDR3 is TGTGCCAGCAGTCAGGGGGATCTGGCTTTCTTT. Protein product: CASSQGDLAFF.

The chain is built from TRBV5-4 and TRBJ1-2; 7 bases are a match to TRBD1. The germline CDR1 and CDR2 sequences are SGHNT and YYREEE (reference sequence). V lost 2 bases, J lost 4 bases, and 2 bases stayed unmatched. The CDR3 consists of 13 residues. CDR3 protein: CASSLPGGYGYTF. DNA for the CDR3: TGTGCCAGCAGCTTACCAGGGGGCTATGGCTACACCTTC.

This clone was picked up one time. A junction boundary mismatches the germline segment, possibly from a read error. The chain carries TRBV2 and TRBJ1-1, with a possible D match to TRBD1 (6 bases). Germline V lookup: CDR1 SNHLY, CDR2 FYNNEI. The CDR3 contains 12 residues. The CDR3 DNA follows: TGTGCCAGCAGTGAGTCAGGGGTTGAAACTTTCTTT. It translates to CASSESGVETFF.

The rearrangement joins TRBV5-1 to TRBJ2-5, with 11 bases fitting TRBD1. The CDR3 contains 15 residues. Germline values: CDR1 SGHRS, CDR2 YFSETQ. Germline trimming cut 3 bases from V and 7 bases from J; bases unmatched to any gene: 8. The CDR3 coding sequence is TGCGCCAGCAGCTGGGATTTAGGACAGGGGGCGACCCAGTACTTC. It codes for CASSWDLGQGATQYF.

V usage is TRBV5-5 and J usage is TRBJ2-4; D unresolved. The CDR3 extends over 16 amino acids. Per germline, CDR1 SGHKS and CDR2 YYEKEE (reference sequence). Trimming took off 5 bases at V and 0 bases at J, with 15 bases between the two ends. DNA of the CDR3: TGTGCCAGCAGAAAAGACTGGAGAATAGCCAAAAACATTCAGTACTTC. It codes for CASRKDWRIAKNIQYF.

This clone was counted only a few times. The V gene is TRBV6-6, the J gene TRBJ1-2; D remains ambiguous. V lost 3 bases and J 2 bases, leaving 7 bases between the germline ends. The CDR3 loop spans 13 amino acids. Germline assignment: CDR1 MNHNY and CDR2 SVGAGI (reference sequence). The DNA of the CDR3 is TGTGCCAGCAGTTATAGCCCAAACTATGGCTACACCTTC. It codes for CASSYSPNYGYTF.